Included here is one T cell receptor beta chain sequence, with context. Its target is unknown. Looked up from germline, CDR1 is ENHRY and CDR2 is SYGVKD. V was trimmed by 6 bases and J by 1 base, leaving 9 bases between them. The CDR3 sequence is 13 residues long. This record comes from a study of cytomegalovirus exposure and HLA in healthy donors. General study results and limits: A classifier reportedly called cytomegalovirus status with high sensitivity and specificity.

The protocol was immunoSEQ multiplex PCR, while the TCRdb copy is restricted to in-frame clones and leaves out a portion. In the table there are 68,000 or so clones, roughly nine tenths of which are singletons. The TCR comes from a man between 18 and 35 years old in good health and CMV-seronegative. The specimen sequenced was PBMCs. This chain joins TRBV10-3 and TRBJ1-1; a possible D gene is TRBD1 (5 bases). Here the CDR3 DNA reads TGTGCCATCAGGCAGGGCGGGAACACTGAAGCTTTCTTT. It specifies CAIRQGGNTEAFF.